Following are 26 T cell receptor beta chains from one sample sequenced in a study of identical twins. TCRdb called the 5' RACE reads again in MiXCR, with one record for every CDR3 protein. This sample has around 490,000 distinct CDR3 sequences, with about 13% found just once. These data were likewise used in another study, on yellow fever vaccine responses in identical twins.

Material for sequencing was CD4+ T cells sorted from blood. The source of these receptors is a woman between 18 and 29 years old in good health.

This clonotype has ten or more counts. The V and J genes are TRBV6-1 and TRBJ2-4; D possibly corresponds to TRBD2 (5 bases). The CDR3 sequence is 15 residues long. Trimming pared 7 bases from V and 0 bases from J, leaving 13 bases between. CDR1 MNHNS and CDR2 SASEGT come from the germline V gene. DNA of the CDR3: TGTGCCAGCACCACGGGAAGCCTAGCCAAAAACATTCAGTACTTC. Its translation: CASTTGSLAKNIQYF.

This clonotype was counted between two and nine times. The rearrangement links TRBV28 to TRBJ2-3; D is tentatively TRBD1 or TRBD2 (5 bases each). Germline assignment: CDR1 MDHEN and CDR2 SYDVKM. This CDR3 region has 14 residues. V lost 3 bases, J lost 4 bases, and 11 bases lay in between. CDR3: CASSFGASPDTQYF. The CDR3 coding sequence is TGTGCCAGCAGTTTCGGGGCCTCCCCAGATACGCAGTATTTT.

This chain's CDR3 is CASSLVSTGNQPQHF. In DNA form, the CDR3 reads TGTGCCAGCAGCTTAGTCAGCACGGGCAATCAGCCCCAGCATTTT. J is TRBJ1-5 and V is TRBV7-2; D ambiguous. The V gene lost 1 base and the J gene lost 2 bases, with 9 bases spanning the gap. The CDR3 covers 15 residues. CDR1 is SGHTA and CDR2 is FQGNSA in the germline V gene.

The sample holds a few counts of this clonotype. The chain's CDR3 is CASSPKGQGFGEQFF. The CDR3 DNA follows: TGTGCCAGCAGCCCGAAGGGACAGGGGTTCGGTGAGCAGTTCTTC. The chain joins TRBV5-4 to TRBJ2-1; 10 bases are a match to TRBD1. Germline-derived CDR1 and CDR2 are SGHNT and YYREEE (reference sequence). The CDR3 extends over 15 amino acids. V shed 4 bases and J 9 bases; nucleotides not matched to a gene: 10.

DNA for the CDR3: TGTGCCAGCAGCATAAAGGCAGGGAACACTGAAGCTTTCTTT. Protein: CASSIKAGNTEAFF. This rearrangement joins TRBV7-2 to TRBJ1-1; D not resolved. Trimming shortened V by 5 bases and J by 1 base, and 11 bases separated the two germline ends. CDR1 and CDR2 (germline): SGHTA, FQGNSA. The CDR3 has 14 amino acids.

This clonotype came up a few times. The chain joins TRBV20-1 to TRBJ2-7; 7 bases fit TRBD2. The CDR3 runs to 13 residues. The V gene end was trimmed by 3 bases and the J gene end by 2 bases; junction bases not matched to a gene: 4. Germline CDR1 is DFQATT and CDR2 is SNEGSKA (reference sequence). As DNA, the CDR3 is TGCAGTGCTAGTGCTAGCGGCACCTACGAGCAGTACTTC. Amino acid sequence: CSASASGTYEQYF.

This chain joins TRBV6-5 and TRBJ1-6; D perhaps matches TRBD1 (6 bases). The CDR3 consists of 16 residues. V lost 3 bases and J lost 8, with 17 bases in between. The germline V gene has CDR1 MNHEY and CDR2 SVGAGI. The CDR3: CASSYFRGTWHSPLHF. In DNA, the CDR3 is TGTGCCAGCAGTTATTTCAGGGGAACGTGGCATTCACCCCTCCACTTT.

This clonotype showed up many times. The chain uses TRBV5-1 and TRBJ1-4, with TRBD1 matching over 7 bases. Trimming cost V 4 bases and J 3 bases; bases outside gene matches: 0. There are 13 residues in the CDR3. CDR1 is SGHRS, CDR2 YFSETQ, per germline. DNA of the CDR3: TGCGCCAGCAGCCAGGGGGCTAATGAAAAACTGTTTTTT. Translated: CASSQGANEKLFF.

In this sample, this clonotype turned up a few times. V is TRBV28 and J is TRBJ1-2; perhaps TRBD1 as D (5 bases). The CDR3 length is 13 residues. With 7 bases removed from V and 8 bases from J, the gap between germline ends came to 17 bases. The germline gives CDR1 MDHEN, CDR2 SYDVKM. The CDR3 reads CASNSEGTRGYTF. The CDR3 DNA sequence: TGTGCCAGCAACTCTGAGGGGACGCGCGGCTACACCTTC.

V gene TRBV20-1 combines with J gene TRBJ2-3, with TRBD2 identical over 8 bases. V shed 1 base, J shed 4 bases, and the junction held 13 bases outside the gene matches. Germline V CDR1 and CDR2: DFQATT, SNEGSKA (reference sequence). This CDR3 has 17 amino acids. The CDR3 region is CSARVAGGSGIPDTQYF. CDR3 nucleotides: TGCAGTGCTAGAGTGGCGGGGGGCAGTGGGATACCAGATACGCAGTATTTT.

J is TRBJ2-3 and V is TRBV20-1; the D gene could be TRBD1 or TRBD2 (6 bases each). Trimming cost V 5 bases and J 0 bases, with 21 bases left between them. CDR3 length equals 17 residues. Germline V gene data show CDR1 as DFQATT and CDR2 as SNEGSKA (reference sequence). Here the CDR3 DNA reads TGCAGTGCTCGAGGGGGGTCAGTTGCAGGGAGCACAGATACGCAGTATTTT. This encodes CSARGGSVAGSTDTQYF.

V and J are TRBV20-1 and TRBJ2-7; D is undetermined. Trimming left V 8 bases short and J 0 bases short, with 14 bases between. Germline V lookup: CDR1 DFQATT, CDR2 SNEGSKA (reference sequence). The CDR3 contains 13 residues. The DNA for the CDR3 is TGCAGTCCCGGCCCCCAGAACTCCTACGAGCAGTACTTC. This translates into CSPGPQNSYEQYF.

The chain has TRBV5-1 and TRBJ2-1, with 8 bases matching TRBD1. This CDR3 has 14 amino acids. The germline gives CDR1 SGHRS, CDR2 YFSETQ. With 4 bases clipped from V and 6 bases from J, the junction kept 6 bases outside the gene matches. This CDR3 reads CASSAATGVNEQFF. CDR3 nucleotides: TGCGCCAGCAGCGCCGCGACAGGGGTCAATGAGCAGTTCTTC.

The chain combines TRBV12-3 or TRBV12-4 with TRBJ2-3; possible D gene TRBD2, 5 bases. The CDR3 is 18 amino acids. The V and J ends lost 7 bases and 0 bases respectively, with 23 bases between them. The CDR3 DNA reads as TGTGCCAGCACCTCTTCTCGGGGAACGGTCCTTAGCACAGATACGCAGTATTTT. Protein: CASTSSRGTVLSTDTQYF.

On this clonotype itself: The junction departs from germline at one end; a sequencing error may be responsible. V is TRBV6-1 and J is TRBJ2-7; perhaps TRBD2 as D (5 bases). The CDR3 covers 11 residues. Germline assignment: CDR1 MNHNS and CDR2 SASEGT. This CDR3 reads CASSEVGGLHF. The CDR3 DNA reads as TGTGCCAGCAGTGAAGTTGGAGGTTTGCACTTC.

This clonotype was detected ten times or more. CDR3 DNA: TGTGCCAGCAGCTTAGTGGCTGAAGCTTTCTTT. Protein sequence: CASSLVAEAFF. V usage is TRBV7-2 and J usage is TRBJ1-1; no clear D gene. This CDR3 spans 11 amino acids. The V gene lost 1 base and the J gene lost 6 bases, with 3 bases spanning the gap. CDR1 is SGHTA, CDR2 FQGNSA, per germline.

V is TRBV12-3 or TRBV12-4 and J is TRBJ2-5, with D maybe TRBD1 (6 bases). V lost 5 bases, J lost 1 base, and 14 bases lay in between. The CDR3 is made up of 15 amino acids. The CDR3 is CASSPRTVVQETQYF. CDR3 in DNA: TGTGCCAGCAGTCCGAGGACAGTGGTCCAAGAGACCCAGTACTTC.

The genes are TRBV27 and TRBJ2-7; 9 nucleotides agree with TRBD2. The CDR3 spans 14 residues. The V segment lost 6 bases and the J segment 2 bases; nucleotides outside the gene matches: 5. Germline V gene data show CDR1 as MNHEY and CDR2 as SMNVEV (reference sequence). The CDR3 nucleotides read TGTGCCAGCAGCCGACTAGCGGCGACCTACGAGCAGTACTTC. Encoded protein: CASSRLAATYEQYF.

The chain carries TRBV6-5 and TRBJ2-2; 10 bases fit TRBD1. The V and J ends lost 2 bases and 6 bases, in that order; junction bases with no gene match: 12. This CDR3 region has 18 residues. Germline V gene data show CDR1 as MNHEY and CDR2 as SVGAGI. The CDR3: CASSYPQGTGVGAGELFF. CDR3 coding DNA: TGTGCCAGCAGTTACCCTCAAGGGACAGGGGTTGGGGCCGGGGAGCTGTTTTTT.

This clonotype was counted between two and nine times. The chain employs TRBV5-1 and TRBJ2-1; no definite D call. The germline CDR1 and CDR2 sequences are SGHRS and YFSETQ. V was trimmed by 0 bases and J by 6 bases, leaving 10 bases between them. The CDR3 is 14 residues long. The DNA of the CDR3 is TGCGCCAGCAGCTTGGCTGAGCTGGGCAATGAGCAGTTCTTC. It yields the protein CASSLAELGNEQFF.

J is TRBJ2-7 and V is TRBV10-3, with 7 nucleotides matching TRBD1. The V gene end was trimmed by 6 bases and the J gene end by 0 bases; junction bases not matched to a gene: 5. In germline, CDR1 is ENHRY, CDR2 SYGVKD. The CDR3 runs to 14 residues. CDR3 protein: CAIRDRRFSYEQYF. The CDR3 DNA reads TGTGCCATCAGGGACAGGCGCTTCTCCTACGAGCAGTACTTC.

The V gene is TRBV2, the J gene TRBJ2-5, with D perhaps TRBD1 (6 bases). This CDR3 has 12 residues. V was pared by 6 bases and J by 5 bases, with 10 bases between. Looked up from germline, CDR1 is SNHLY and CDR2 is FYNNEI. The CDR3 nucleotides are TGTGCCAGCAGGAAACAGGGTGAGACCCAGTACTTC. Translating it yields CASRKQGETQYF.

CDR3 in DNA: TGCGCCAGCAGCCCGGGACAGCCCACGGGGAACACTGAAGCTTTCTTT. It specifies CASSPGQPTGNTEAFF. The V and J genes are TRBV5-1 and TRBJ1-1, with TRBD1 identical over 7 bases. Germline CDR1 and CDR2: SGHRS and YFSETQ. This CDR3 has 16 residues. With V trimmed by 4 bases and J by 1 base, 10 bases remained unmatched.

In its sample, this clonotype was seen a few times. The chain recombines TRBV30 with TRBJ1-5; D may be TRBD1 (6 bases). The CDR3 contains 15 residues. The germline V gene encodes CDR1 GTSNPN and CDR2 SVGIG (reference sequence). The V end was cut by 3 bases, the J end by 2 bases, with 14 bases between. CDR3 residues: CAWRTQGIGNQPQHF. CDR3 nucleotide sequence: TGTGCCTGGAGAACACAGGGAATTGGCAATCAGCCCCAGCATTTT.

In its sample, this clonotype was seen many times. The CDR3 nucleotides read TGCAGCGTTGCAGGGCTTGAGCAGTTCTTC. This gives the protein CSVAGLEQFF. The V and J genes are TRBV29-1 and TRBJ2-1; D is perhaps TRBD1 (5 bases). Germline CDR1 is SQVTM and CDR2 is ANQGSEA. This CDR3 has 10 residues. The V end lost 4 bases, the J end lost 9 bases, and 7 bases lay between the germline ends.

This clonotype showed up many times. V gene TRBV10-3 combines with J gene TRBJ2-5, with D possibly being TRBD2 (7 bases). Trimming pared 8 bases from V and 4 bases from J, leaving 14 bases between. Per the germline V gene, CDR1 is ENHRY and CDR2 is SYGVKD. The CDR3 has 13 amino acids. The CDR3 sequence is CAIGGGRGETQYF. Written as DNA, the CDR3 is TGTGCCATCGGGGGGGGGCGAGGAGAGACCCAGTACTTC.